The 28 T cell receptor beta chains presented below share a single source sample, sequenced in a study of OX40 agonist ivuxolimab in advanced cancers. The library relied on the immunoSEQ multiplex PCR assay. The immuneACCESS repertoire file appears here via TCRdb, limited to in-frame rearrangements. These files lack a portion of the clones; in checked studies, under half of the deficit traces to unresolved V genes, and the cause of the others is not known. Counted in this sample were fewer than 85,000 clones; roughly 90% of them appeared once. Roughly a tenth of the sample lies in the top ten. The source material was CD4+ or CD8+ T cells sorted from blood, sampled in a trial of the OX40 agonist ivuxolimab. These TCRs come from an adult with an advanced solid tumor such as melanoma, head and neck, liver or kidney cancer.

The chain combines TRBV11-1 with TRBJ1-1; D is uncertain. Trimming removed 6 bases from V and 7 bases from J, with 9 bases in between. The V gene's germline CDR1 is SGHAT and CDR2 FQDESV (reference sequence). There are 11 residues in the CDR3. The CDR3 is CASRGVYEAFF. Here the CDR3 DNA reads TGTGCCAGCAGGGGAGTTTATGAAGCTTTCTTT.

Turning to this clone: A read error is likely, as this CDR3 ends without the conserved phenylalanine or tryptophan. CDR3 residues: CASSWSHPNTEAFL. The CDR3 DNA follows: TGCGCCAGCAGCTGGTCTCACCCAAACACTGAAGCTTTCCTT. The chain recombines TRBV5-1 with TRBJ1-1; D call uncertain. This CDR3 is built from 14 residues. Germline CDR1 reads SGHRS; CDR2 reads YFSETQ. With 3 bases removed from V and 2 bases from J, the gap between germline ends came to 11 bases.

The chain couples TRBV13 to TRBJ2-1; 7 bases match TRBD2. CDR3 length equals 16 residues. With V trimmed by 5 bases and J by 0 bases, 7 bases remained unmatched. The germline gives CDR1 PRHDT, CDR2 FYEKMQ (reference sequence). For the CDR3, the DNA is TGTGCCAGCAGCGACTTCGGCGGGAGCTCCTACAATGAGCAGTTCTTC. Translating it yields CASSDFGGSSYNEQFF.

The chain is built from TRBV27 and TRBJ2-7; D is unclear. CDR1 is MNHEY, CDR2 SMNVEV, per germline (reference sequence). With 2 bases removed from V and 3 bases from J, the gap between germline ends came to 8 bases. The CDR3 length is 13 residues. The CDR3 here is CASSLGSFYEQYF. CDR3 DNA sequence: TGTGCCAGCAGTTTAGGCTCCTTCTACGAGCAGTACTTC.

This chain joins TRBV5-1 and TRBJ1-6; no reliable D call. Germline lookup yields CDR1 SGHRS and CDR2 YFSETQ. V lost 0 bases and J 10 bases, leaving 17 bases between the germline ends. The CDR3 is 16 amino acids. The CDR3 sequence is CASSLAGVSGESPLHF. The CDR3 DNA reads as TGCGCCAGCAGCTTGGCCGGCGTCAGCGGGGAGTCACCCCTCCACTTT.

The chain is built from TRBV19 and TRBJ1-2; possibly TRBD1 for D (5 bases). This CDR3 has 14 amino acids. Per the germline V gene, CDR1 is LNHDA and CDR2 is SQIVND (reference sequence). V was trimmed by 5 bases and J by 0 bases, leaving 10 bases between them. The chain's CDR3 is CASSPGAANYGYTF. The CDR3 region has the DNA TGTGCCAGTAGTCCCGGGGCAGCTAACTATGGCTACACCTTC.

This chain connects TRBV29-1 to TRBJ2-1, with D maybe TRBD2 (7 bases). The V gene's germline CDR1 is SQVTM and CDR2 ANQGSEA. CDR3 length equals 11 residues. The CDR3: CTLGGGQEQFF. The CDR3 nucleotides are TGCACCCTAGGGGGGGGCCAAGAGCAGTTCTTC.

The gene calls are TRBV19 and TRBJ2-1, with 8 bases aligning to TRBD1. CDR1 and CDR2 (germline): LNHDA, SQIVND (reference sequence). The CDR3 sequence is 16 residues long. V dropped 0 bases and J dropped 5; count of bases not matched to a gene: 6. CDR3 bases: TGTGCCAGTAGTATAGATCCAGGGGGCTTCGACAATGAGCAGTTCTTC. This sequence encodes CASSIDPGGFDNEQFF.

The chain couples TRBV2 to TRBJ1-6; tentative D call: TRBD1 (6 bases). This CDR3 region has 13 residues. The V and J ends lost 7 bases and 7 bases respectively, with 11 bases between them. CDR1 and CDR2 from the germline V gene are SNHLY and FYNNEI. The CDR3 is CASTGGSNSPLHF. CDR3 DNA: TGTGCCAGCACTGGGGGCTCCAATTCACCCCTCCACTTT.

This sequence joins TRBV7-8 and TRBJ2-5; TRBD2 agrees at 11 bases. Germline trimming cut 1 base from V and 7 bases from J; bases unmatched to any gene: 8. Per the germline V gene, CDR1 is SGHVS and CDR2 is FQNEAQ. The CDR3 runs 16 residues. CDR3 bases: TGTGCCAGCAGCTTAGGAGTAGCGGGGGGGCCTGGGACCCAGTACTTC. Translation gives CASSLGVAGGPGTQYF.

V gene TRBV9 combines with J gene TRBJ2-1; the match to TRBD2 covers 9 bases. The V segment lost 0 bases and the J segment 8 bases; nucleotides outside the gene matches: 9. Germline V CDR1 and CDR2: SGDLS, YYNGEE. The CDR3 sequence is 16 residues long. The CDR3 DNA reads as TGTGCCAGCAGCGTAGACCCTAGCGGGGTCGAACATGAGCAGTTCTTC. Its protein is CASSVDPSGVEHEQFF.

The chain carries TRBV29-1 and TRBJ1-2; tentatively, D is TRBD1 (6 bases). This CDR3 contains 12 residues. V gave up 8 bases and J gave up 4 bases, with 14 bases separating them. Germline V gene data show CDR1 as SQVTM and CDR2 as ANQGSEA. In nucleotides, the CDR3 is TGCAGCTCCAGGGGTTTAGGCTATGGCTACACCTTC. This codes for CSSRGLGYGYTF.

The CDR3 sequence is CASRETAGAHEQYF. In DNA, the CDR3 is TGTGCCAGCCGGGAGACGGCAGGGGCACACGAGCAGTACTTC. The rearrangement joins TRBV19 to TRBJ2-7; D may correspond to TRBD1 or TRBD2 (6 bases each). V was cut by 9 bases and J by 5 bases, with 20 bases left in between. The CDR3 runs to 14 residues. Germline values: CDR1 LNHDA, CDR2 SQIVND (reference sequence).

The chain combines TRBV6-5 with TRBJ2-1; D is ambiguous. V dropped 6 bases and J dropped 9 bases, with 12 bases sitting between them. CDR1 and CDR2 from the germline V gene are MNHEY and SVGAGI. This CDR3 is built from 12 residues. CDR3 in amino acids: CASSSVETEQFF. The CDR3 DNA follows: TGTGCCAGCAGCTCGGTCGAAACTGAGCAGTTCTTC.

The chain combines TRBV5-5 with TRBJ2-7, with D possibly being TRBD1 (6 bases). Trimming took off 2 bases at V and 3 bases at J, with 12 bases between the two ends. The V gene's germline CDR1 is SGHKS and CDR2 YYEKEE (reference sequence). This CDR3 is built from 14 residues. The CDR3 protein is CASSLEQGSYEQYF. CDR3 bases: TGTGCCAGCAGCTTAGAACAGGGTAGCTACGAGCAGTACTTC. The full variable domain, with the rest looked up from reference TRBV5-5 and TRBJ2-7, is DAGVTQSPTHLIKTRGQQVTLRCSPISGHKSVSWYQQVLGQGPQFIFQYYEKEERGRGNFPDRFSARQFPNYSSELNVNALLLGDSALYLCASSLEQGSYEQYFGPGTRLTVT.

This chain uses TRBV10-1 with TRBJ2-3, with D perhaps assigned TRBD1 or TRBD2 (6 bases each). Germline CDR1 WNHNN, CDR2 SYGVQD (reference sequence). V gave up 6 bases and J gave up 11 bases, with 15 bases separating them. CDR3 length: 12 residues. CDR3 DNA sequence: TGCGCCAGCAGCGAGGGGGGACTTAGGCAGTATTTT. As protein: CASSEGGLRQYF.

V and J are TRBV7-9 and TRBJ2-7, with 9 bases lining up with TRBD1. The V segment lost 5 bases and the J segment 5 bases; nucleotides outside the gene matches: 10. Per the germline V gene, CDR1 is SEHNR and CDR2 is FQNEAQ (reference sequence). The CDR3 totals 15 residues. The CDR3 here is CASSEPGQGGHEQYF. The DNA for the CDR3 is TGTGCCAGCAGCGAGCCGGGACAGGGTGGCCACGAGCAGTACTTC.

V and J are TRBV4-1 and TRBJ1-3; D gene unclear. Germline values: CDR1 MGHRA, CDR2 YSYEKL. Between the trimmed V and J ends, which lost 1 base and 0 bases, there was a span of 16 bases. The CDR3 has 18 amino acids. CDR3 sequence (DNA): TGCGCCAGCAGCCAAGTCGTCGGGCAGACCCTCTCTGGAAACACCATATATTTT. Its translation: CASSQVVGQTLSGNTIYF.

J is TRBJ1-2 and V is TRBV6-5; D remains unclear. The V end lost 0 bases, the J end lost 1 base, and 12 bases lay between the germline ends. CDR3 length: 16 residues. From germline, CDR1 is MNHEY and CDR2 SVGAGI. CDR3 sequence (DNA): TGTGCCAGCAGTTACTCGAGTGGGCAGGTTAACTATGGCTACACCTTC. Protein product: CASSYSSGQVNYGYTF.

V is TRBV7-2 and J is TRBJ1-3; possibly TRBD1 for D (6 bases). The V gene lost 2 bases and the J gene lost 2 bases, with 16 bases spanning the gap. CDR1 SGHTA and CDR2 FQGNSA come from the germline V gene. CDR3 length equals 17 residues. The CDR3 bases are TGTGCCAGCAGCTTACCGGTGGGGGCGGGGACTGGAAACACCATATATTTT. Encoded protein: CASSLPVGAGTGNTIYF.

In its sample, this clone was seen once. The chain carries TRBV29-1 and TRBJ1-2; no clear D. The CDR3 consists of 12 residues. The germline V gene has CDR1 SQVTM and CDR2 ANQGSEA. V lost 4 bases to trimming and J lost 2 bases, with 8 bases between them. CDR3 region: CSVAGQNYGYTF. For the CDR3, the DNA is TGCAGCGTTGCGGGCCAGAACTATGGCTACACCTTC.

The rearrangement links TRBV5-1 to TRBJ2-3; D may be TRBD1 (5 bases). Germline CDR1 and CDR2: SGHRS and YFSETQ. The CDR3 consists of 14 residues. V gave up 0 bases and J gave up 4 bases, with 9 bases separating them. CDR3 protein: CASSLVTGPDTQYF. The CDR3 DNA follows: TGCGCCAGCAGCTTGGTAACAGGCCCAGATACGCAGTATTTT.

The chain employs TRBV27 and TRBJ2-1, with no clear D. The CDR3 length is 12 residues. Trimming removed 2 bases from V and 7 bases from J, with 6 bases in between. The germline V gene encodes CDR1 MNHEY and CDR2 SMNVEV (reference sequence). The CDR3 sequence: CASSLAANEQFF. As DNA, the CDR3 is TGTGCCAGCAGTTTAGCAGCGAATGAGCAGTTCTTC.

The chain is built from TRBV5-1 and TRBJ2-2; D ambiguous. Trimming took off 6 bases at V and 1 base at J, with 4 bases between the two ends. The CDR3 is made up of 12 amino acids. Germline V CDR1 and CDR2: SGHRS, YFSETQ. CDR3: CASIGNTGELFF. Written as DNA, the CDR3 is TGCGCCAGCATCGGGAACACCGGGGAGCTGTTTTTT.

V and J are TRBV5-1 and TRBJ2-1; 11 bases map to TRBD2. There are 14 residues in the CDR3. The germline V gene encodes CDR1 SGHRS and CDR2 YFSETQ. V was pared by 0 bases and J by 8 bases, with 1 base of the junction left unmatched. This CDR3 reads CASSLVLAGDEQFF. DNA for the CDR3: TGCGCCAGCAGCTTGGTACTAGCGGGGGATGAGCAGTTCTTC. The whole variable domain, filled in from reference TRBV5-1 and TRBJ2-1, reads KAGVTQTPRYLIKTRGQQVTLSCSPISGHRSVSWYQQTPGQGLQFLFEYFSETQRNKGNFPGRFSGRQFSNSRSEMNVSTLELGDSALYLCASSLVLAGDEQFFGPGTRLTVL.

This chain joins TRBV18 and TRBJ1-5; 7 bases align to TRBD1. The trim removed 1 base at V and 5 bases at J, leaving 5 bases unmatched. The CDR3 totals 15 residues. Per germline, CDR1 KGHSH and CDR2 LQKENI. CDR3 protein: CASSPRDSFHQPQHF. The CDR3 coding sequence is TGTGCCAGCTCACCACGGGACAGCTTCCATCAGCCCCAGCATTTT.

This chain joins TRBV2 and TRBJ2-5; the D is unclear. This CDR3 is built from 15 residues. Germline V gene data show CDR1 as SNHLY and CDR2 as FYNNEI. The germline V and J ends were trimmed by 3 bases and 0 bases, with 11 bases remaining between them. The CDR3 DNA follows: TGTGCCAGCAGTGAGCCCCCCTTGTACCAAGAGACCCAGTACTTC. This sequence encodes CASSEPPLYQETQYF.

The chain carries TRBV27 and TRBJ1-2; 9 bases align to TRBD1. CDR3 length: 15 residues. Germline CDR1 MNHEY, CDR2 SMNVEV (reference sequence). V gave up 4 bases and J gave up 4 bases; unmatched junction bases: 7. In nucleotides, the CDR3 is TGTGCCAGCAGTTCCATTCCGACAGGGGGCTATGGCTACACCTTC. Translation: CASSSIPTGGYGYTF.